The rows below give T cell receptor beta chains drawn from one sample of a study of identical twins. Each CDR3 protein is one row after TCRdb ran MiXCR on the 5' RACE reads. The sample shows approximately 350,000 distinct CDR3 sequences, 9% to 15% of them seen only once. The sample was also reused in another study, on yellow fever vaccine responses in identical twins.

Sequenced material: CD8+ T cells sorted from blood. Source of these receptors: a woman between 18 and 29 years old in good health. CDR3s include the opening cysteine and the closing phenylalanine or tryptophan. The D gene is left open where the match is weak. Some rows have no size entry. The others give once, few or many, or a class for an expanded clone.

v_gene,abundance,j_gene,d_gene,CDR3aa,CDR3nt
TRBV6-2/TRBV6-3,.,TRBJ2-6,TRBD1,CASSYSVWDRGQGGANVLTF,TGTGCCAGCAGTTACTCGGTCTGGGACAGGGGGCAAGGTGGGGCCAACGTCCTGACTTTC
TRBV1,few,TRBJ2-3,.,CTSYLAGRADTQYF,TGCACCAGCTATCTAGCGGGGAGGGCAGATACGCAGTATTTT
TRBV4-1,.,TRBJ2-5,TRBD2,CASSRGTSGREQETQYF,TGCGCCAGCAGCCGGGGCACTAGCGGGAGGGAGCAAGAGACCCAGTACTTC
TRBV7-9,.,TRBJ2-3,TRBD2,CASSLGTSGSGNTQYF,TGTGCCAGCAGCTTAGGGACTAGCGGGAGTGGAAATACGCAGTATTTT
TRBV24-1,few,TRBJ2-3,.,CATGDFQGDTQYF,TGTGCCACCGGTGACTTCCAAGGGGATACGCAGTATTTT
TRBV4-1,.,TRBJ2-3,.,CASSPESSSPTDTQYF,TGCGCCAGCAGCCCCGAATCTAGTTCGCCCACAGATACGCAGTATTTT
TRBV28,.,TRBJ2-5,TRBD1,CASTLFTDRVSETQYF,TGTGCCAGCACCCTTTTCACGGACAGGGTTAGCGAGACCCAGTACTTC
TRBV12-3/TRBV12-4,.,TRBJ1-5,.,CASSWGSFTEQPQHF,TGTGCCAGCAGTTGGGGGAGCTTCACAGAACAGCCCCAGCATTTT
TRBV9,.,TRBJ1-1,.,CASSVDGRGGTEAFF,TGTGCCAGCAGCGTAGATGGCAGGGGCGGGACTGAAGCTTTCTTT
TRBV12-3/TRBV12-4,many,TRBJ1-4,.,CASSPGRGPAEKLFF,TGTGCCAGCAGTCCCGGGCGGGGGCCAGCTGAAAAACTGTTTTTT
TRBV29-1,few,TRBJ2-1,TRBD1,CSVSLPGDRTNEQFF,TGCAGCGTCTCCCTCCCCGGGGACAGGACCAATGAGCAGTTCTTC
TRBV9,.,TRBJ2-2,.,CASSVTNDRINTGELFF,TGTGCCAGCAGCGTTACCAACGACAGGATCAACACCGGGGAGCTGTTTTTT
TRBV6-1,.,TRBJ1-1,.,CASSSQELMNTEAFF,TGTGCCAGCAGTAGTCAGGAGTTGATGAACACTGAAGCTTTCTTT
TRBV28,many,TRBJ2-1,.,CASSSLTVDEQFF,TGTGCCAGCAGTTCCTTGACAGTCGATGAGCAGTTCTTC
TRBV27,.,TRBJ1-1,TRBD1,CASSSGGRLNTEAFF,TGTGCCAGCAGTTCAGGGGGCCGCTTGAACACTGAAGCTTTCTTT
TRBV7-2,.,TRBJ2-7,.,CASSETLPTKRPYEQYF,TGTGCCAGCAGCGAAACTCTCCCGACAAAGCGACCCTACGAGCAGTACTTC
TRBV12-3/TRBV12-4,many,TRBJ2-1,.,CASLFRVNEQFF,TGTGCCAGCCTGTTTCGGGTGAATGAGCAGTTCTTC
TRBV19,few,TRBJ2-1,.,CASSMGQQFF,TGTGCCAGTAGTATGGGACAGCAGTTCTTC
TRBV6-5,few,TRBJ2-1,.,CASSYSKQVEQFF,TGTGCCAGCAGTTACTCGAAGCAGGTCGAGCAGTTCTTC
TRBV6-5,many,TRBJ2-5,.,CASSYGGQPQETQYF,TGTGCCAGCAGTTACGGCGGACAGCCCCAAGAGACCCAGTACTTC
TRBV7-7,few,TRBJ2-1,.,CASSSGQSSYNEQFF,TGTGCCAGCAGTTCCGGACAGAGCTCCTACAATGAGCAGTTCTTC
TRBV6-2/TRBV6-3,few,TRBJ2-2,.,CASLDTGELFF,TGTGCCAGCCTAGACACCGGGGAGCTGTTTTTT
TRBV4-1,.,TRBJ2-5,.,CASTALPAGPGTQYF,TGCGCCAGCACGGCCCTTCCCGCAGGCCCCGGGACCCAGTACTTC
TRBV15,many,TRBJ2-1,TRBD2,CATSRDPGLADPSYNEQFF,TGTGCCACCAGCAGAGATCCCGGACTAGCGGACCCCTCCTACAATGAGCAGTTCTTC
TRBV4-1,many,TRBJ2-1,.,CASSQGDNEQFF,TGCGCCAGCAGCCAGGGTGACAATGAGCAGTTCTTC
TRBV11-3,.,TRBJ2-1,.,CASSLDLASEQFF,TGTGCCAGCAGCTTAGATCTGGCTAGCGAGCAGTTCTTC
TRBV4-2,few,TRBJ2-3,.,CASSQDYLITTDTQYF,TGTGCCAGCAGCCAAGATTACCTGATTACGACAGATACGCAGTATTTT
TRBV6-1,.,TRBJ2-7,TRBD1,CASSHGTGGDYEQYF,TGTGCCAGCAGTCATGGGACAGGAGGTGACTACGAGCAGTACTTC
TRBV3-1,many,TRBJ2-2,.,CASSQEGLGTGELFF,TGTGCCAGCAGCCAAGAGGGGTTAGGCACCGGGGAGCTGTTTTTT